One sample yielded the 8 T cell receptor beta chains listed below, sequenced in a study of cytomegalovirus exposure and HLA in healthy donors. The protocol was immunoSEQ multiplex PCR, while the TCRdb copy is restricted to in-frame clones and leaves out a portion. The data hold some 150,000 clones, with approximately 86% observed a single time. Input material: PBMCs. Source of these receptors: a human donor in good health.

This clone was seen only once. This sequence joins TRBV15 and TRBJ1-3; D is unresolved. CDR1 and CDR2 (germline): LNHNV, YYDKDF (reference sequence). The CDR3 has 15 residues. Trimming removed 0 bases from V and 4 bases from J, with 10 bases in between. In DNA form, the CDR3 reads TGTGCCACCAGCAGAGATTCCGGGGTAGGAAACACCATATATTTT. This translates into CATSRDSGVGNTIYF.

The chain links TRBV4-1 to TRBJ1-1; 9 bases are a match to TRBD1. Losses at the gene ends were 0 bases for V and 9 bases for J; bases not matched to a gene: 5. Germline V gene data show CDR1 as MGHRA and CDR2 as YSYEKL. This CDR3 spans 14 amino acids. The CDR3 DNA reads TGCGCCAGCAGCCAAGATAAAGGACAGGGGAAAGCTTTCTTT. The encoded protein is CASSQDKGQGKAFF.

The chain carries TRBV29-1 and TRBJ2-1; 8 bases are shared with TRBD2. Trimming cost V 5 bases and J 6 bases; bases outside gene matches: 15. Germline assignment: CDR1 SQVTM and CDR2 ANQGSEA. This CDR3 region has 16 residues. The CDR3 sequence: CSVSQWFSGNLNEQFF. The CDR3 region has the DNA TGCAGCGTTTCCCAGTGGTTTAGCGGGAATCTCAATGAGCAGTTCTTC.

The V call is TRBV9, the J call TRBJ1-5, with D possibly TRBD1 on 6 matching bases. Germline-derived CDR1 and CDR2 are SGDLS and YYNGEE. V was pared by 4 bases and J by 2 bases, with 16 bases between. The CDR3 is 16 amino acids. The CDR3 nucleotides are TGTGCCAGCAGCCCAGCCGGGACAAAACGCAATCAGCCCCAGCATTTT. Its protein product is CASSPAGTKRNQPQHF. The full variable domain, its missing parts supplied by reference TRBV9 and TRBJ1-5, is DSGVTQTPKHLITATGQRVTLRCSPRSGDLSVYWYQQSLDQGLQFLIQYYNGEERAKGNILERFSAQQFPDLHSELNLSSLELGDSALYFCASSPAGTKRNQPQHFGDGTRLSIL.

This chain links TRBV6-5 with TRBJ2-5; TRBD2 might be the D (5 bases). V lost 0 bases and J 7 bases, leaving 9 bases between the germline ends. This CDR3 comprises 13 residues. The germline V gene encodes CDR1 MNHEY and CDR2 SVGAGI. CDR3 DNA sequence: TGTGCCAGCAGTTACTCGGTTGAGGGGACCCAGTACTTC. Protein sequence: CASSYSVEGTQYF.

Here the CDR3 reads CASSYYGELFF. The CDR3 coding sequence is TGTGCCAGCAGCTACTACGGGGAGCTGTTTTTT. The rearrangement links TRBV7-8 to TRBJ2-2; D ambiguous. From germline, CDR1 is SGHVS and CDR2 FQNEAQ. V dropped 4 bases and J dropped 7 bases, with 4 bases sitting between them. CDR3 length: 11 residues.

This chain connects TRBV28 to TRBJ1-1; D gene unclear. The CDR3 spans 12 residues. Trimming took 3 bases from V and 1 from J, leaving 3 bases between them. Germline V gene sequence: CDR1 MDHEN, CDR2 SYDVKM. CDR3 coding DNA: TGTGCCAGCAGTTTCAGGAACACTGAAGCTTTCTTT. This codes for CASSFRNTEAFF. The whole variable domain, remainder taken from reference TRBV28 and TRBJ1-1, is DVKVTQSSRYLVKRTGEKVFLECVQDMDHENMFWYRQDPGLGLRLIYFSYDVKMKEKGDIPEGYSVSREKKERFSLILESASTNQTSMYLCASSFRNTEAFFGQGTRLTVV.

V usage is TRBV18 and J usage is TRBJ1-5; D is undetermined. Germline loops: CDR1 KGHSH, CDR2 LQKENI. Between the trimmed V and J ends, which lost 2 bases and 3 bases, there was a span of 11 bases. CDR3 length equals 15 residues. The CDR3 region is CASSPSQAYNQPQHF. DNA for the CDR3: TGTGCCAGCTCACCAAGCCAGGCGTACAATCAGCCCCAGCATTTT.